This T cell receptor beta chain originates from a study of T cells in Graves' hyperthyroidism and ophthalmopathy. Notes on the study in general: A 13 V-J signature model discriminated ophthalmopathy versus stable hyperthyroidism.

Researchers amplified the TCR beta CDR3 regions from RNA transcripts. With the HTBI primer set, the TCR CDR3 went through a first round of RT-PCR. TCRdb re-derived calls from the multiplex PCR reads in MiXCR, one entry per CDR3 protein. The sample has 500,000 or so distinct CDR3 sequences; roughly 15% are singletons. In this sample, this clonotype turned up many times. Its antigen is as yet unknown. This CDR3 is 15 amino acids long. Trimming cost V 1 base and J 1 base; bases outside gene matches: 5. Looked up from germline, CDR1 is GTSNPN and CDR2 is SVGIG (reference sequence). In the ophthalmopathy cohort, Clinical Activity Score was at least 3, NOSPECS grade at least 4, and duration under 3 months. Not enrolled were patients with uncontrolled infection, other autoimmune disease, pregnancy or lactation.

This chain uses TRBV30 with TRBJ1-1, with TRBD1 matching over 8 bases. The sequence came from a woman aged 25 to 39 with Graves' ophthalmopathy. Specimen: blood. CDR3 DNA: TGTGCCTGGAGTGCCCTCGGACAGGGGAACACTGAAGCTTTCTTT. This translates into CAWSALGQGNTEAFF.